This T cell receptor beta chain stems from a study of cytomegalovirus exposure and HLA in healthy donors. This clone was seen once. The ends lost 8 bases at V and 0 bases at J; junction bases unmatched: 6. This CDR3 is built from 15 residues. Germline lookup yields CDR1 KGHSH and CDR2 LQKENI. The PCR made use of 60 Vbeta and 13 Jbeta primers. Sequencing used immunoSEQ multiplex PCR; TCRdb keeps in-frame clones, though not all of them. The sample holds over 150,000 clones, around three quarters seen once. This receptor was obtained from a woman in her fifties or sixties in good health and CMV-seropositive. The rearrangement joins TRBV18 to TRBJ1-4, with TRBD1 matching over 7 bases. Source material: PBMCs. The CDR3 DNA reads TGTGCCAGCAGAGGGACAGTGGCAACTAATGAAAAACTGTTTTTT. It is translated as CASRGTVATNEKLFF.